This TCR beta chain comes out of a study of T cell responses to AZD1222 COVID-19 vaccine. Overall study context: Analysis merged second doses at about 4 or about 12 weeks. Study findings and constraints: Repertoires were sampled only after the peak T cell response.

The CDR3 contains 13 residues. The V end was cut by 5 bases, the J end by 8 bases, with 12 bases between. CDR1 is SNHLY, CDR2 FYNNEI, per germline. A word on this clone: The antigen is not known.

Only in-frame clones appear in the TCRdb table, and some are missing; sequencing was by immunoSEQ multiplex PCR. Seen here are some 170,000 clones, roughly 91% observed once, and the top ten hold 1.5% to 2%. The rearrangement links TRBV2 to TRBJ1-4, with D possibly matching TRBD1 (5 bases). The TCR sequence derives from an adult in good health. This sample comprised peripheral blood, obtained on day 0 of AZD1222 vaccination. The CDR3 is CASSLRGWEKLFF. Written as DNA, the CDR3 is TGTGCCAGCAGTCTGAGGGGTTGGGAAAAACTGTTTTTT.